Below, 16 T cell receptor beta chains from the same sample are listed, as sequenced in a study of cytomegalovirus exposure and HLA in healthy donors. The PCR made use of 60 Vbeta and 13 Jbeta primers. Sequenced by immunoSEQ multiplex PCR; TCRdb stores in-frame clones only, minus some. This sample's clone table lists 40,000 to 50,000 clones. Sequencing was done on a sample of PBMCs. These receptors all stem from a woman between 40 and 50 years old in good health and CMV-seronegative.

This chain joins TRBV11-2 and TRBJ1-5; a weak D match, TRBD1 (5 bases). CDR1 SGHAT and CDR2 FQNNGV come from the germline V gene. The CDR3 loop spans 14 amino acids. Trimming stripped 1 base from V and 6 bases from J, with 10 bases between. The CDR3 nucleotides are TGTGCCAGCAGCTTAGGTTCGGGGGGTCAGCCCCAGCATTTT. This sequence encodes CASSLGSGGQPQHF.

The CDR3 here is CASSQVSGSLNEQYF. CDR3 in DNA: TGCGCCAGCAGCCAAGTGAGCGGGAGTTTAAACGAGCAGTACTTC. The rearrangement links TRBV4-1 to TRBJ2-7, with 8 nucleotides matching TRBD2. CDR1 and CDR2 (germline): MGHRA, YSYEKL. J gave up 5 bases and V 1 base, and 7 bases lay outside the gene matches. CDR3 size: 15 residues.

This chain joins TRBV10-3 and TRBJ2-1, with D maybe TRBD2 (6 bases). The germline V gene encodes CDR1 ENHRY and CDR2 SYGVKD. Trimming pared 6 bases from V and 7 bases from J, leaving 13 bases between. This CDR3 is 13 amino acids long. The chain's CDR3 is CAISPGTLNEQFF. CDR3 DNA sequence: TGTGCCATCAGCCCCGGGACTCTAAATGAGCAGTTCTTC.

J is TRBJ2-7 and V is TRBV28; D is possibly TRBD1 (6 bases). The CDR3 has 13 amino acids. Trimming removed 6 bases at V and 0 bases at J, with 9 bases between. The germline V gene encodes CDR1 MDHEN and CDR2 SYDVKM. The CDR3 loop reads CASSTGSSYEQYF. The CDR3 DNA reads as TGTGCCAGCAGCACAGGGTCCTCCTACGAGCAGTACTTC.

The genes are TRBV4-1 and TRBJ1-2; 12 positions match TRBD1. The CDR3 contains 16 residues. Germline V gene data show CDR1 as MGHRA and CDR2 as YSYEKL. After removal of 1 base from V and 6 bases from J, the junction contained 6 bases not matched to a gene. Here the CDR3 DNA reads TGCGCCAGCAGCCAAGGTTGGGGACAGGGGGCACATGGCTACACCTTC. Its translation is CASSQGWGQGAHGYTF.

This chain connects TRBV6-1 to TRBJ1-4; 7 positions match TRBD1. The CDR3 consists of 15 residues. Losses at the gene ends were 4 bases for V and 5 bases for J; bases not matched to a gene: 7. The germline gives CDR1 MNHNS, CDR2 SASEGT. Here the CDR3 reads CASSARSGGNEKLFF. CDR3 nucleotides: TGTGCCAGCAGTGCAAGATCAGGGGGAAATGAAAAACTGTTTTTT.

This chain joins TRBV7-2 and TRBJ2-5, with D possibly matching TRBD1 (5 bases). Trimming removed 5 bases at V and 5 bases at J, with 9 bases between. Germline V lookup: CDR1 SGHTA, CDR2 FQGNSA. The CDR3 runs 12 residues. The CDR3 DNA reads as TGTGCCAGCAGCACGAACAGGGAGACCCAGTACTTC. Its protein product is CASSTNRETQYF.

The genes are TRBV9 and TRBJ1-4; 9 nucleotides line up with TRBD1. The CDR3 loop spans 16 amino acids. Germline V CDR1 and CDR2: SGDLS, YYNGEE. Germline trimming cut 4 bases from V and 7 bases from J; bases unmatched to any gene: 11. In nucleotides, the CDR3 is TGTGCCAGCAGCAGAACGGACAGGGGATTTGGTGAAAAACTGTTTTTT. Its protein product is CASSRTDRGFGEKLFF.

As regards this clone: The sample holds other DNA sequences that translate to the same CDR3. The chain has TRBV4-2 and TRBJ1-6, with 9 bases fitting TRBD1. Germline V gene data show CDR1 as LGHNA and CDR2 as YNFKEQ. This CDR3 is built from 17 residues. V shed 2 bases, J shed 8 bases, and the junction held 10 bases outside the gene matches. CDR3 loop: CASSQPHRGRNDSPLHF. Here the CDR3 DNA reads TGTGCCAGCAGCCAACCCCACAGGGGGCGAAATGATTCACCCCTCCACTTT.

This chain uses TRBV5-4 with TRBJ2-7; 12 bases are a match to TRBD2. This CDR3 has 16 residues. Losses at the gene ends were 3 bases for V and 6 bases for J; bases not matched to a gene: 10. Germline lookup yields CDR1 SGHNT and CDR2 YYREEE (reference sequence). This CDR3 reads CASSWPSGRAASEQYF. The CDR3 DNA sequence: TGTGCCAGCAGCTGGCCTAGCGGGAGGGCCGCTTCCGAGCAGTACTTC. Full variable domain (rest looked up from reference TRBV5-4 and TRBJ2-7): ETGVTQSPTHLIKTRGQQVTLRCSSQSGHNTVSWYQQALGQGPQFIFQYYREEENGRGNFPPRFSGLQFPNYSSELNVNALELDDSALYLCASSWPSGRAASEQYFGPGTRLTVT.

The chain is built from TRBV7-2 and TRBJ1-1; D is perhaps TRBD1 (5 bases). Deletions cut 1 base from V and 4 bases from J, with 10 bases between. The CDR3 is 14 residues long. Looked up from germline, CDR1 is SGHTA and CDR2 is FQGNSA. CDR3 sequence (DNA): TGTGCCAGCAGCTTAGTTACAGGTACCACTGAAGCTTTCTTT. Amino acid sequence: CASSLVTGTTEAFF.

The chain has TRBV7-9 and TRBJ2-5; TRBD2 is a possible D gene (6 bases). The germline V gene encodes CDR1 SEHNR and CDR2 FQNEAQ (reference sequence). V lost 5 bases to trimming and J lost 5 bases, with 12 bases between them. The CDR3 has 13 amino acids. The CDR3 bases are TGTGCCAGCAGCCGGGGGAGCGGGGAGACCCAGTACTTC. It translates to CASSRGSGETQYF.

This chain connects TRBV19 to TRBJ1-2; no clear D. CDR1 LNHDA and CDR2 SQIVND come from the germline V gene (reference sequence). Between the trimmed V and J ends, which lost 5 bases and 3 bases, there was a span of 16 bases. There are 15 residues in the CDR3. CDR3 sequence reads: CASSSLGVPDYGYTF. The DNA for the CDR3 is TGTGCCAGTAGTTCCCTGGGAGTTCCGGACTATGGCTACACCTTC.

The chain recombines TRBV28 with TRBJ1-1, with 9 bases lining up with TRBD1. CDR1 and CDR2 (germline): MDHEN, SYDVKM. This CDR3 comprises 14 residues. V shed 2 bases, J shed 4 bases, and the junction held 2 bases outside the gene matches. CDR3 in amino acids: CASSLRDRVTEAFF. The CDR3 DNA reads as TGTGCCAGCAGTTTACGGGACAGGGTCACTGAAGCTTTCTTT.

The chain couples TRBV5-4 to TRBJ2-1; possibly TRBD2 for D (6 bases). The CDR3 contains 14 residues. Per germline, CDR1 SGHNT and CDR2 YYREEE (reference sequence). With 4 bases removed from V and 5 bases from J, the gap between germline ends came to 13 bases. CDR3 protein: CASSAPGLNNEQFF. The DNA for the CDR3 is TGTGCCAGCAGCGCTCCGGGACTCAACAATGAGCAGTTCTTC.

V usage is TRBV5-1 and J usage is TRBJ2-7; unclear D gene. This CDR3 comprises 11 residues. Germline values: CDR1 SGHRS, CDR2 YFSETQ. Trimming removed 4 bases at V and 2 bases at J, with 4 bases between. The CDR3 region is CASSDTYEQYF. The CDR3 DNA reads as TGCGCCAGCAGCGACACCTACGAGCAGTACTTC.